The rows below give T cell receptor beta chains drawn from one sample of a study of shared clonotypes between healthy human individuals. Sequencing used immunoSEQ multiplex PCR; TCRdb keeps in-frame clones, though not all of them. The sample shows around 620,000 clones, roughly 95% of them seen only once. The material sequenced was naive CD8+ T cells sorted from blood. The receptors come from a woman in her 30s in good health. Each CDR3 is given with its conserved first and last residue. The D gene is left open where the match is weak. Size is omitted from some rows. Given values are once, few, many or a class for expanded clones.

J gene,clone size,D gene,V gene,CDR3 protein,CDR3 DNA
TRBJ1-1,once,TRBD1,TRBV19,CASSITGGTEAFF,TGTGCCAGTAGTATAACAGGGGGCACTGAAGCTTTCTTT
TRBJ2-2,-,-,TRBV6-6,CASSYEPIYTGELFF,TGTGCCAGCAGTTACGAGCCAATATACACCGGGGAGCTGTTTTTT
TRBJ1-2,few,TRBD1,TRBV2,CASSGGTGSGYTF,TGTGCCAGCAGTGGGGGGACAGGGAGCGGCTACACCTTC
TRBJ1-5,-,-,TRBV7-9,CASSLAVNQPQHF,TGTGCCAGCAGCTTAGCCGTGAATCAGCCCCAGCATTTT
TRBJ2-5,-,-,TRBV2,CASCEALGGEETQYF,TGTGCCAGCTGCGAGGCCCTAGGGGGGGAGGAGACCCAGTACTTC
TRBJ2-3,-,-,TRBV9,CASSPTEGTDTQYF,TGTGCCAGCAGCCCCACGGAGGGCACAGATACGCAGTATTTT
TRBJ1-6,once,-,TRBV28,CASSRETGLNSPLHF,TGTGCCAGCAGTCGGGAGACAGGACTTAATTCACCCCTCCACTTT
TRBJ2-2,-,-,TRBV18,CASSPAPPYGVGELFF,TGTGCCAGCTCACCGGCCCCTCCCTACGGGGTCGGGGAGCTGTTTTTT
TRBJ2-5,-,-,TRBV5-6,CASSRRPTRAETQYF,TGTGCCAGCAGCAGACGCCCCACTCGGGCAGAGACCCAGTACTTC
TRBJ2-7,once,-,TRBV9,CASSLTSDEQYF,TGTGCCAGCAGCCTTACTAGTGACGAGCAGTACTTC
TRBJ2-7,-,-,TRBV4-1,CASSQVNAGTYEQYF,TGCGCCAGCAGCCAAGTGAATGCTGGGACCTACGAGCAGTACTTC
TRBJ2-3,once,-,TRBV7-9,CASSLEEGGTDTQYF,TGTGCCAGCAGCTTAGAGGAGGGGGGCACAGATACGCAGTATTTT
TRBJ2-2,-,-,TRBV6-5,CASLGSENTGELFF,TGTGCCAGCCTCGGTTCCGAGAACACCGGGGAGCTGTTTTTT
TRBJ2-7,-,TRBD1,TRBV19,CASSIRLTGTGPHEQYF,TGTGCCAGTAGTATCCGCCTTACCGGGACAGGGCCCCACGAGCAGTACTTC
TRBJ1-2,-,TRBD1,TRBV28,CASSARDSYGYTF,TGTGCCAGCAGCGCAAGGGACAGTTATGGCTACACCTTC
TRBJ2-1,-,TRBD2,TRBV7-9,CASSPRASGRAWEQFF,TGTGCCAGCAGCCCTAGGGCTAGCGGGAGGGCCTGGGAGCAGTTCTTC
TRBJ2-6,-,-,TRBV27,CASSLSPGTGANVLTF,TGTGCCAGCAGTTTATCGCCAGGGACTGGGGCCAACGTCCTGACTTTC
TRBJ2-5,-,TRBD2,TRBV13,CASSPPTSGGVETQYF,TGTGCCAGCAGCCCTCCGACTAGCGGGGGAGTAGAGACCCAGTACTTC
TRBJ2-7,-,-,TRBV9,CASSPRWGRDYEQYF,TGTGCCAGCAGCCCCCGCTGGGGGAGAGACTACGAGCAGTACTTC
TRBJ2-1,-,TRBD2,TRBV2,CASSEEWGLAGGRTYNEQFF,TGTGCCAGCAGTGAGGAATGGGGACTAGCGGGAGGTCGGACCTACAATGAGCAGTTCTTC
TRBJ2-7,-,TRBD1,TRBV13,CASSYGQGASYEQYF,TGTGCCAGCAGCTACGGACAGGGGGCCTCCTACGAGCAGTACTTC
TRBJ2-2,-,-,TRBV10-3,CAIRRMDIANTGELFF,TGTGCCATCAGGAGGATGGACATCGCGAACACCGGGGAGCTGTTTTTT
TRBJ2-7,-,TRBD2,TRBV7-9,CASSLGLAGGYEQYF,TGTGCCAGCAGCTTAGGGCTAGCGGGGGGTTACGAGCAGTACTTC
TRBJ2-3,-,-,TRBV7-2,CASNLAGGRPDTQYF,TGTGCCAGCAACTTAGCCGGAGGGAGACCAGATACGCAGTATTTT
TRBJ2-1,-,TRBD2,TRBV18,CASSPPVGRDNEQFF,TGTGCCAGCTCACCACCGGTCGGGAGGGACAATGAGCAGTTCTTC
TRBJ1-5,-,-,TRBV28,CASRGGGNQPQHF,TGTGCCAGCAGGGGCGGGGGCAATCAGCCCCAGCATTTT
TRBJ1-5,-,-,TRBV28,CASSWDTFNQPQHF,TGTGCCAGCAGTTGGGACACCTTCAATCAGCCCCAGCATTTT
TRBJ2-7,-,TRBD1,TRBV27,CASSFRTGDHEQYF,TGTGCCAGCAGTTTTAGGACAGGGGACCACGAGCAGTACTTC
TRBJ2-7,-,-,TRBV30,CAFCGRGVTDEQYF,TGTGCCTTCTGCGGGCGGGGCGTAACGGATGAGCAGTACTTC
TRBJ1-2,-,-,TRBV6-1,CASSKGHPYGNYGYTF,TGTGCCAGCAGTAAAGGACACCCTTATGGGAACTATGGCTACACCTTC
TRBJ2-7,-,-,TRBV29-1,CSVEIWLGRTYEQYF,TGCAGCGTTGAAATCTGGCTCGGCAGGACCTACGAGCAGTACTTC
TRBJ2-1,-,-,TRBV27,CASTLLPSNEQFF,TGTGCCAGCACCCTCTTACCCAGCAATGAGCAGTTCTTC
TRBJ2-3,-,-,TRBV10-3,CAISEEGTDTQYF,TGTGCCATCAGTGAGGAGGGAACAGATACGCAGTATTTT
TRBJ1-2,-,-,TRBV2,CASSEALRGAKGYTF,TGTGCCAGCAGTGAAGCGCTTCGGGGGGCAAAAGGCTACACCTTC
TRBJ2-2,-,-,TRBV19,CASSTLAAALTGELFF,TGTGCCAGTAGTACTCTAGCCGCTGCCTTGACCGGGGAGCTGTTTTTT
TRBJ2-1,-,-,TRBV6-5,CASSTAAWGQQFF,TGTGCCAGCAGCACTGCGGCCTGGGGACAGCAGTTCTTC
TRBJ1-1,-,-,TRBV7-2,CASSSLPGFATEAFF,TGTGCCAGCAGCTCCCTGCCGGGGTTTGCGACTGAAGCTTTCTTT
TRBJ2-7,-,TRBD1,TRBV6-1,CASTWTGAYEQYF,TGTGCCAGCACCTGGACAGGGGCCTACGAGCAGTACTTC
TRBJ1-4,-,-,TRBV28,CASSFSPASDEKLFF,TGTGCCAGCAGTTTCTCGCCAGCTTCGGATGAAAAACTGTTTTTT
TRBJ2-1,-,TRBD2,TRBV9,CASSVPSGTEQFF,TGTGCCAGCAGCGTTCCGAGCGGGACCGAGCAGTTCTTC
TRBJ2-3,-,TRBD1,TRBV10-3,CAISQTGSTDTQYF,TGTGCCATCAGCCAGACAGGGAGCACAGATACGCAGTATTTT
TRBJ2-1,-,TRBD2,TRBV7-6,CASSLVPLLAALYNEQFF,TGTGCCAGCAGCTTAGTTCCCCTACTAGCGGCATTGTACAATGAGCAGTTCTTC
TRBJ1-5,few,-,TRBV28,CASRAEGNQPQHF,TGTGCCAGCAGGGCCGAGGGTAATCAGCCCCAGCATTTT
TRBJ2-7,once,TRBD2,TRBV27,CASSAGTSGRYEQYF,TGTGCCAGCAGTGCCGGGACTAGCGGACGATACGAGCAGTACTTC
TRBJ1-1,-,-,TRBV5-6,CASSWTRAGTEAFF,TGTGCCAGCAGCTGGACACGGGCAGGAACTGAAGCTTTCTTT
TRBJ2-7,-,-,TRBV11-2,CASSLNPAYEQYF,TGTGCCAGCAGCTTAAACCCCGCCTACGAGCAGTACTTC
TRBJ1-5,-,-,TRBV27,CASSAGSFSNQPQHF,TGTGCCAGCAGCGCTGGGTCCTTTAGCAATCAGCCCCAGCATTTT
TRBJ2-7,-,-,TRBV19,CASSIDGETYEQYF,TGTGCCAGTAGTATAGATGGGGAGACCTACGAGCAGTACTTC
TRBJ2-2,-,TRBD2,TRBV10-1,CASSEPFAGGTGELFF,TGCGCCAGCAGTGAACCTTTCGCGGGAGGCACCGGGGAGCTGTTTTTT
TRBJ2-7,-,TRBD1,TRBV7-2,CASSLDSDRGTSIYEQYF,TGTGCCAGCAGCTTAGATTCGGACAGGGGCACTTCTATCTACGAGCAGTACTTC
TRBJ1-3,-,-,TRBV7-6,CASSLWGAAGNTIYF,TGTGCCAGCAGCTTATGGGGGGCTGCTGGAAACACCATATATTTT
TRBJ1-1,once,TRBD1,TRBV27,CASSQWTGSTEAFF,TGTGCCAGCAGTCAATGGACAGGGAGCACTGAAGCTTTCTTT
TRBJ2-7,-,TRBD2,TRBV5-1,CASSLGTSGSYEQYF,TGCGCCAGCAGCTTAGGGACTAGCGGGAGCTACGAGCAGTACTTC
TRBJ1-2,-,-,TRBV2,CASGVSDSQHAGYTF,TGTGCCAGCGGGGTATCCGACAGCCAGCATGCGGGCTACACCTTC
TRBJ2-3,-,TRBD1,TRBV9,CASSVRTGWARTDTQYF,TGTGCCAGCAGCGTACGGACAGGATGGGCGCGCACAGATACGCAGTATTTT
TRBJ1-2,-,-,TRBV5-6,CASSIDSPFAYGYTF,TGTGCCAGCAGCATCGACAGCCCCTTCGCCTATGGCTACACCTTC
TRBJ2-2,-,TRBD1,TRBV18,CASQNVGQELNTGELFF,TGTGCCAGCCAAAACGTGGGACAGGAGCTTAACACCGGGGAGCTGTTTTTT
TRBJ2-2,-,-,TRBV7-9,CASSRTDSNTGELFF,TGTGCCAGCAGCCGGACAGATTCGAACACCGGGGAGCTGTTTTTT
TRBJ1-1,-,-,TRBV30,CAWTWGSTEAFF,TGTGCCTGGACATGGGGGAGCACTGAAGCTTTCTTT